This is a list of T cell receptor beta chains from one sample in a study of regulatory T cells in long-lasting Graves disease. Each CDR3 protein gets one entry after TCRdb re-called the multiplex PCR reads with MiXCR. The sample includes more than 350,000 distinct CDR3 sequences, 20% to 25% seen only once; the top ten take roughly an eighth. The sequences come from peripheral blood mononuclear cells (PBMCs), collected when the disease was refractory, from a patient treated with antithyroid drugs. These receptors were taken from a female donor with Graves disease. CDR3s include the opening cysteine and the closing phenylalanine or tryptophan. Each record gives: V gene, J gene, CDR3 protein.

>TRBV11-1|TRBJ2-5
CASSYGQARETQYF
>TRBV18|TRBJ1-4
CASSPIGRDEKLFF
>TRBV3-1|TRBJ1-5
CASSQDRDQPQHF
>TRBV19|TRBJ1-5
CASSQEGLNQPQHF
>TRBV6-2/TRBV6-3|TRBJ1-1
CASSRDRANTEAFF
>TRBV3-1|TRBJ2-7
CASSRQREGHEQYF
>TRBV6-1|TRBJ2-5
CASSRRAGWEETQYF
>TRBV30|TRBJ2-3
CAWRGDRSDTQYF
>TRBV12-3/TRBV12-4|TRBJ2-1
CASSINEQFF
>TRBV27|TRBJ2-7
CASSRVGDRGHEQYF
>TRBV20-1|TRBJ2-2
CSASPPGRTGELFF
>TRBV15|TRBJ1-2
CATSRDFSEQGYTF
>TRBV6-5|TRBJ2-7
CASSFIGSEQYF
>TRBV5-1|TRBJ2-2
CASSDRDTGELFF
>TRBV28|TRBJ2-1
CASSSARTGAYNEQFF
>TRBV27|TRBJ1-6
CASSWGPNSPLHF
>TRBV15|TRBJ1-1
CATSRDKGTNTEAFF
>TRBV7-3|TRBJ2-5
CASSLGQTYQETQYF